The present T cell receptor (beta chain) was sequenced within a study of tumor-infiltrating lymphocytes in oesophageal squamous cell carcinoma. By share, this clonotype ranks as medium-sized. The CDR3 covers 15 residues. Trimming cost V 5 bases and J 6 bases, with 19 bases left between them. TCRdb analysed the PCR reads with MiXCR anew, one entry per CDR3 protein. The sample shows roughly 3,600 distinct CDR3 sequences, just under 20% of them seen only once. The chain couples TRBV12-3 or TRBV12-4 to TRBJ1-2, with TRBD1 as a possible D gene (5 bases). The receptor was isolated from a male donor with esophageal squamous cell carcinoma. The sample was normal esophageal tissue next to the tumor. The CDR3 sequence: CASSLTSQGVHGYTF. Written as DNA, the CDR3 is TGTGCCAGCAGTCTCACAAGCCAGGGTGTGCATGGCTACACCTTC.